A selection of T cell receptor beta chains follows, all from one sample in a study. TCRdb fed the RT-PCR reads into MiXCR, producing one record per CDR3 protein. This table holds 550,000 to 750,000 distinct CDR3 sequences, 12% to 15% found once. Sequenced: memory CD4+ T cells from blood. The source of these receptors is a female donor in good health, serving as a healthy control. Each CDR3 is given with its conserved first and last residue. D genes are given only for firm matches. The size entry is marked missing in some rows and otherwise reads once, few, many or a size class.

j_call: TRBJ2-1
v_call: TRBV5-1
clone_size: many
d_call: NA
cdr3_aa: CASSSTIAATYNEQFF
cdr3_nt: TGCGCCAGCAGCTCGACAATAGCGGCCACCTACAATGAGCAGTTCTTC

j_call: TRBJ2-7
v_call: TRBV5-1
clone_size: few
d_call: NA
cdr3_aa: CASSRSGSATIYEQYF
cdr3_nt: TGCGCCAGCAGCCGATCCGGTTCAGCAACGATCTACGAGCAGTACTTC

j_call: TRBJ2-7
v_call: TRBV7-2
clone_size: NA
d_call: TRBD2
cdr3_aa: CASSGPGLAGYEQYF
cdr3_nt: TGTGCCAGCAGCGGACCGGGACTAGCGGGATACGAGCAGTACTTC

j_call: TRBJ2-5
v_call: TRBV7-2
clone_size: few
d_call: TRBD2
cdr3_aa: CASSPTGGRIETQYF
cdr3_nt: TGTGCCAGCAGCCCCACCGGGGGGAGGATTGAGACCCAGTACTTC

j_call: TRBJ2-1
v_call: TRBV15
clone_size: few
d_call: NA
cdr3_aa: CATSRDRSLPSEQFF
cdr3_nt: TGTGCCACCAGCAGGGACAGAAGTCTACCAAGTGAGCAGTTCTTC

j_call: TRBJ2-1
v_call: TRBV5-1
clone_size: NA
d_call: NA
cdr3_aa: CASREGSEQFF
cdr3_nt: TGCGCCAGCCGAGAGGGCAGTGAGCAGTTCTTC

j_call: TRBJ2-1
v_call: TRBV7-7
clone_size: NA
d_call: TRBD2
cdr3_aa: CASSATSGGNEQFF
cdr3_nt: TGTGCCAGCAGCGCGACTAGCGGGGGGAATGAGCAGTTCTTC

j_call: TRBJ2-7
v_call: TRBV20-1
clone_size: NA
d_call: TRBD2
cdr3_aa: CSARDVAGSSYEQYF
cdr3_nt: TGCAGTGCTAGAGACGTAGCGGGTTCCTCCTACGAGCAGTACTTC

j_call: TRBJ1-5
v_call: TRBV5-1
clone_size: few
d_call: NA
cdr3_aa: CASSLGQDNQPQHF
cdr3_nt: TGCGCCAGCAGCTTGGGGCAAGACAATCAGCCCCAGCATTTT

j_call: TRBJ1-6
v_call: TRBV6-5
clone_size: many
d_call: NA
cdr3_aa: CASSYLAGDSPLHF
cdr3_nt: TGTGCCAGCAGTTACCTAGCGGGGGATTCACCCCTCCACTTT

j_call: TRBJ2-4
v_call: TRBV19
clone_size: NA
d_call: TRBD2
cdr3_aa: CASRSGRADIQYF
cdr3_nt: TGTGCCAGTAGGAGCGGGAGGGCCGACATTCAGTACTTC

j_call: TRBJ2-2
v_call: TRBV12-3/TRBV12-4
clone_size: many
d_call: TRBD1
cdr3_aa: CASSLRQGAGELFF
cdr3_nt: TGTGCCAGCAGTTTAAGACAGGGGGCCGGGGAGCTGTTTTTT

j_call: TRBJ1-1
v_call: TRBV27
clone_size: NA
d_call: NA
cdr3_aa: CASKTFLGAGGTEAFF
cdr3_nt: TGTGCCAGCAAAACTTTTCTCGGGGCCGGCGGCACTGAAGCTTTCTTT

j_call: TRBJ1-1
v_call: TRBV11-2
clone_size: NA
d_call: TRBD1
cdr3_aa: CASSWTGGLQRSEAFF
cdr3_nt: TGTGCCAGCAGCTGGACAGGGGGCCTCCAGAGGAGTGAAGCTTTCTTT

j_call: TRBJ1-3
v_call: TRBV12-3/TRBV12-4
clone_size: NA
d_call: TRBD1
cdr3_aa: CASRFGQGEGNTIYF
cdr3_nt: TGTGCCAGCAGATTCGGACAGGGAGAAGGAAACACCATATATTTT

j_call: TRBJ2-7
v_call: TRBV9
clone_size: many
d_call: NA
cdr3_aa: CASSPGLLTSEQYF
cdr3_nt: TGTGCCAGCAGCCCGGGACTGCTTACCTCCGAGCAGTACTTC

j_call: TRBJ1-1
v_call: TRBV5-1
clone_size: few
d_call: NA
cdr3_aa: CASSWTEQGNTEAFF
cdr3_nt: TGCGCCAGCAGCTGGACCGAACAGGGGAACACTGAAGCTTTCTTT

j_call: TRBJ2-3
v_call: TRBV7-2
clone_size: NA
d_call: NA
cdr3_aa: CASSIPRRDTQYF
cdr3_nt: TGTGCCAGCAGCATCCCCCGACGGGATACGCAGTATTTT

j_call: TRBJ2-3
v_call: TRBV10-3
clone_size: NA
d_call: NA
cdr3_aa: CAISETGRGADTQYF
cdr3_nt: TGTGCCATCAGTGAGACAGGGAGAGGGGCAGATACGCAGTATTTT

j_call: TRBJ2-7
v_call: TRBV10-3
clone_size: few
d_call: TRBD1
cdr3_aa: CASAMGQASYEQYF
cdr3_nt: TGTGCCAGCGCTATGGGACAGGCTTCCTACGAGCAGTACTTC

j_call: TRBJ2-1
v_call: TRBV7-8
clone_size: NA
d_call: TRBD2
cdr3_aa: CASSAYGTSPNEQFF
cdr3_nt: TGTGCCAGCAGCGCGTACGGGACTAGCCCCAATGAGCAGTTCTTC

j_call: TRBJ2-6
v_call: TRBV4-2
clone_size: NA
d_call: NA
cdr3_aa: CASSPQISGANVLTF
cdr3_nt: TGTGCCAGCAGCCCGCAGATCTCTGGGGCCAACGTCCTGACTTTC

j_call: TRBJ2-3
v_call: TRBV11-1
clone_size: few
d_call: NA
cdr3_aa: CASRAGPGQEGDTQYF
cdr3_nt: TGTGCCAGCCGTGCCGGTCCCGGCCAAGAAGGGGATACGCAGTATTTT

j_call: TRBJ2-5
v_call: TRBV5-1
clone_size: NA
d_call: NA
cdr3_aa: CASSSTSGPEEIQYF
cdr3_nt: TGCGCCAGCAGCTCTACTTCGGGTCCAGAAGAGATCCAGTACTTC

j_call: TRBJ2-1
v_call: TRBV28
clone_size: few
d_call: TRBD1
cdr3_aa: CASSEFLGRGQNSYNEQFF
cdr3_nt: TGTGCCAGCAGTGAGTTTCTGGGTCGGGGACAGAACTCTTACAATGAGCAGTTCTTC

j_call: TRBJ2-7
v_call: TRBV2
clone_size: NA
d_call: TRBD1
cdr3_aa: CATAEGAQRTYEQYF
cdr3_nt: TGTGCCACCGCCGAGGGGGCTCAGCGGACCTACGAGCAGTACTTC

j_call: TRBJ2-7
v_call: TRBV10-3
clone_size: few
d_call: NA
cdr3_aa: CAISGQTVTYEQYF
cdr3_nt: TGTGCCATCAGTGGACAAACAGTTACCTACGAGCAGTACTTC

j_call: TRBJ2-5
v_call: TRBV10-3
clone_size: few
d_call: NA
cdr3_aa: CAISEVRDGTQYF
cdr3_nt: TGTGCCATCAGTGAGGTTCGAGATGGGACCCAGTACTTC

j_call: TRBJ1-1
v_call: TRBV11-2
clone_size: NA
d_call: TRBD1
cdr3_aa: CASSRDDRANTEAFF
cdr3_nt: TGTGCCAGCAGCCGAGACGACAGGGCGAACACTGAAGCTTTCTTT

j_call: TRBJ2-1
v_call: TRBV29-1
clone_size: many
d_call: NA
cdr3_aa: CSAGTGGSSYNEQFF
cdr3_nt: TGCAGCGCCGGAACTGGGGGGAGCTCCTACAATGAGCAGTTCTTC

j_call: TRBJ1-1
v_call: TRBV5-4
clone_size: few
d_call: TRBD1
cdr3_aa: CASSSTGTGGLNTEAFF
cdr3_nt: TGTGCCAGCAGCTCGACCGGGACAGGGGGTCTGAACACTGAAGCTTTCTTT

j_call: TRBJ1-1
v_call: TRBV5-6
clone_size: few
d_call: NA
cdr3_aa: CASSADSAGEAFF
cdr3_nt: TGTGCCAGCAGCGCCGACAGTGCCGGTGAAGCTTTCTTT

j_call: TRBJ2-6
v_call: TRBV12-3/TRBV12-4
clone_size: NA
d_call: TRBD1
cdr3_aa: CASTPGQGFSGANVLTF
cdr3_nt: TGTGCCAGCACCCCGGGACAGGGGTTCTCTGGGGCCAACGTCCTGACTTTC

j_call: TRBJ1-1
v_call: TRBV5-5
clone_size: NA
d_call: NA
cdr3_aa: CASSLIGPRTEAFF
cdr3_nt: TGTGCCAGCAGCTTGATCGGGCCAAGGACTGAAGCTTTCTTT

j_call: TRBJ2-1
v_call: TRBV20-1
clone_size: few
d_call: NA
cdr3_aa: CRWWVTRSNSYNEQFF
cdr3_nt: TGCAGGTGGTGGGTGACTAGATCAAACTCCTACAATGAGCAGTTCTTC

j_call: TRBJ2-1
v_call: TRBV7-2
clone_size: many
d_call: NA
cdr3_aa: CASSPGVSRAVEQFF
cdr3_nt: TGTGCCAGCAGCCCGGGTGTCTCCCGGGCAGTTGAGCAGTTCTTC

j_call: TRBJ2-3
v_call: TRBV7-2
clone_size: few
d_call: TRBD2
cdr3_aa: CASSFRVAGGGTDTQYF
cdr3_nt: TGTGCCAGCAGCTTTCGTGTGGCGGGAGGGGGAACAGATACGCAGTATTTT

j_call: TRBJ2-7
v_call: TRBV29-1
clone_size: many
d_call: NA
cdr3_aa: CSGTNSYEQYF
cdr3_nt: TGCAGCGGGACCAACTCCTACGAGCAGTACTTC

j_call: TRBJ1-2
v_call: TRBV25-1
clone_size: few
d_call: NA
cdr3_aa: CASTGAGSGYTF
cdr3_nt: TGTGCCAGCACGGGGGCAGGGAGCGGCTACACCTTC

j_call: TRBJ2-3
v_call: TRBV6-2/TRBV6-3
clone_size: many
d_call: NA
cdr3_aa: CASSPLGSSTDTQYF
cdr3_nt: TGTGCCAGCAGCCCCTTGGGGTCTAGCACAGATACGCAGTATTTT

j_call: TRBJ1-6
v_call: TRBV5-1
clone_size: few
d_call: NA
cdr3_aa: CASSLGQHNSPLHF
cdr3_nt: TGCGCCAGCAGCTTGGGTCAGCATAATTCACCCCTCCACTTT